The 3 T cell receptor beta chains reported below all come from one sample, sequenced in a study of blood T cell repertoires in COVID-19. The data were produced by immunoSEQ multiplex PCR, yet TCRdb's version contains in-frame clones alone and is incomplete. The data contain about 44,000 clones, under 90% of them seen just once; the ten biggest clones take up roughly two fifths. What was sequenced was peripheral blood. Source of these receptors: a human donor in a cohort sampled during active COVID-19.

The chain links TRBV29-1 to TRBJ2-3, with 7 positions matching TRBD2. This CDR3 is built from 15 residues. Germline CDR1 is SQVTM and CDR2 is ANQGSEA. The V gene end was trimmed by 4 bases and the J gene end by 1 base; junction bases not matched to a gene: 8. As DNA, the CDR3 is TGCAGCGTTGGGTTACCCAGCGGGGGCACAGATACGCAGTATTTT. It specifies CSVGLPSGGTDTQYF.

This clone was seen just once. The chain combines TRBV5-1 with TRBJ2-5; TRBD2 aligns across 10 bases. V lost 0 bases to trimming and J lost 7 bases; unmatched junction nucleotides: 6. The CDR3 is 15 amino acids. Germline loops: CDR1 SGHRS, CDR2 YFSETQ. CDR3 sequence (DNA): TGCGCCAGCAGCTTGGATAGCGGGGGGTCGGGGACCCAGTACTTC. Translated: CASSLDSGGSGTQYF.

The rearrangement links TRBV5-6 to TRBJ2-7, with TRBD1 identical over 7 bases. The length of the CDR3 is 13 residues. Germline V gene data show CDR1 as SGHDT and CDR2 as YYEEEE. With 5 bases clipped from V and 1 base from J, the junction kept 3 bases outside the gene matches. The DNA of the CDR3 is TGTGCCAGCAGTTCGGGACAGTCCTACGAGCAGTACGTC. It specifies CASSSGQSYEQYV.